Sequencing of this T cell receptor beta chain was carried out in a study of blood T cell repertoires in COVID-19. Across the study: Material from acute and convalescent COVID-19 was sourced from the United States, Italy and Spain. The analysed material was cDNA or gDNA that came from T cells, B-cell-depleted T cells, or PBMCs.

The V gene lost 3 bases and the J gene lost 6 bases, with 13 bases spanning the gap. The germline CDR1 and CDR2 sequences are MNHEY and SVGAGI. This CDR3 spans 14 amino acids. In the authors' workflow: Cell counts per sample came from amplifying reference gene primers. The method was immunoSEQ multiplex PCR; TCRdb's version includes in-frame clones alone and lacks a portion of them. From that table come the V and J calls and clone size; the DNA was used to work out D and trimming. Of about 170,000 clones in the sample, about 85% were seen once. The TCR comes from an elderly woman in a cohort sampled during active or convalescent COVID-19. Sequences were obtained from peripheral blood. The gene calls are TRBV6-5 and TRBJ2-3; a weak D match, TRBD1 (6 bases). CDR3 nucleotide sequence: TGTGCCAGCAGTTATGTTAGGGGGTTGGATACGCAGTATTTT. It codes for CASSYVRGLDTQYF.